This T cell receptor (beta chain) was documented in a study of OX40 agonist ivuxolimab in advanced cancers. Study overall: Among those enrolled, mean age was about 62 years (range roughly 20 to 79) and about 79% were male.

The protocol was immunoSEQ multiplex PCR, while the TCRdb copy is restricted to in-frame clones and leaves out a portion. The sample includes approximately 60,000 clones, more than 80% of them seen just once. Regarding the study as a whole: It was also the case that some nonresponders had low normalized T-cell clonal expansion. CD8+ T cells (on average) carried more expanded clones than CD4+ T cells.

The V end was cut by 1 base, the J end by 6 bases, with 10 bases between. The CDR3 sequence is 13 residues long. Germline V CDR1 and CDR2: SEHNR, FQNEAQ (reference sequence). About this clone: Antigen specificity is unknown.

The sequenced sample was CD4+ or CD8+ T cells sorted from blood, obtained in a trial of the OX40 agonist ivuxolimab. The chain couples TRBV7-9 to TRBJ2-7; D remains unclear. This receptor was obtained from an adult with an advanced solid tumor such as melanoma, head and neck, liver or kidney cancer. CDR3 protein: CASSLEGPTEQYF. The CDR3 bases are TGTGCCAGCAGCTTAGAGGGTCCGACCGAGCAGTACTTC.